This T cell receptor beta chain was identified during a study of T cell responses to AZD1222 COVID-19 vaccine. Sequencing used immunoSEQ multiplex PCR; TCRdb keeps in-frame clones, though not all of them. The sample has 80,000 or so clones; 70% to 90% are singletons. Trimming cost V 3 bases and J 5 bases, with 8 bases left between them. Germline V gene lookup returns CDR1 SEHNR and CDR2 FQNEAQ (reference sequence). The CDR3 has 13 amino acids. This TCR came from an adult in good health. Sequenced material: peripheral blood, taken on day 0 of AZD1222 vaccination. The J gene is TRBJ1-5, the V gene TRBV7-9; D remains unclear. CDR3 coding DNA: TGTGCCAGCAGCTTGGGGAGTTATCAGCCCCAGCATTTT. It is translated as CASSLGSYQPQHF.